These 10 T cell receptor beta chains were sequenced from one sample in a study of regulatory T cells in long-lasting Graves disease. iRepertoire HTBI primers and Arm-PCR of CDR3 regions built TCR beta libraries. Each CDR3 protein is one row after TCRdb ran MiXCR on the multiplex PCR reads. The sample lists some 410,000 distinct CDR3 sequences; less than 20% were seen once. Time point of the sample: newly diagnosed GD, antithyroid drugs for less than 3 months. From PBMCs, RNA was extracted and then used to make the TCR library. These data were likewise used in another study, on T cells in Graves' hyperthyroidism and ophthalmopathy.

Sequenced here: peripheral blood mononuclear cells (PBMCs), sampled at new diagnosis, from a patient treated with antithyroid drugs. The receptor source for this set is a woman aged 25 to 39 with Graves disease.

This clonotype turned up a few times. J is TRBJ2-1 and V is TRBV10-3, with TRBD2 identical over 13 bases. Germline V CDR1 and CDR2: ENHRY, SYGVKD. This CDR3 spans 18 amino acids. The V segment lost 6 bases and the J segment 5 bases; nucleotides outside the gene matches: 13. The CDR3 reads CAIRPSSGLAGSNNEQFF. CDR3 nucleotides: TGTGCCATCAGGCCCAGCTCGGGACTAGCGGGAAGCAACAATGAGCAGTTCTTC.

This clonotype was recorded at least ten times. The V gene is TRBV7-2, the J gene TRBJ2-1; weak D call: TRBD2 (5 bases). Trimming stripped 5 bases from V and 6 bases from J, with 17 bases between. Per the germline V gene, CDR1 is SGHTA and CDR2 is FQGNSA. The CDR3 totals 15 residues. CDR3 sequence: CASSPAASPSNEQFF. Here the CDR3 DNA reads TGTGCCAGCAGCCCAGCGGCTAGTCCTTCCAATGAGCAGTTCTTC.

The sample holds a few counts of this clonotype. This rearrangement joins TRBV18 to TRBJ2-7; D is unresolved. The CDR3 covers 13 residues. The germline V gene encodes CDR1 KGHSH and CDR2 LQKENI. The V gene lost 3 bases and the J gene lost 3 bases, with 9 bases spanning the gap. The CDR3 reads CASSPNLDYEQYF. CDR3 coding DNA: TGTGCCAGCTCACCGAACCTAGACTACGAGCAGTACTTC.

This clonotype has a handful of counts. V gene TRBV30 combines with J gene TRBJ2-1, with 14 bases lining up with TRBD2. This CDR3 comprises 15 residues. Losses at the gene ends were 1 base for V and 8 bases for J; bases not matched to a gene: 4. CDR1 and CDR2 from the germline V gene are GTSNPN and SVGIG (reference sequence). The chain's CDR3 is CAWSDGLAGGYEQFF. DNA for the CDR3: TGTGCCTGGAGTGATGGACTAGCGGGAGGCTATGAGCAGTTCTTC.

The genes are TRBV29-1 and TRBJ1-2; 7 bases fit TRBD1. The V and J ends lost 3 bases and 10 bases, in that order; junction bases with no gene match: 8. The germline gives CDR1 SQVTM, CDR2 ANQGSEA. This CDR3 is 12 amino acids long. The CDR3 DNA sequence: TGCAGCGTTGACGAGGGGGCCTCGTACTACACCTTC. Translated, it gives CSVDEGASYYTF.

This clonotype was found many times. J is TRBJ1-2 and V is TRBV3-1; no clear D. V lost 0 bases, J lost 7 bases, and 6 bases lay in between. This CDR3 comprises 12 residues. The germline V gene has CDR1 LGHDT and CDR2 YNNKEL (reference sequence). The CDR3 DNA reads TGTGCCAGCAGCCAAGATATGGGTGGCTACACCTTC. The encoded protein is CASSQDMGGYTF. The whole variable domain, remainder taken from reference TRBV3-1 and TRBJ1-2, is DTAVSQTPKYLVTQMGNDKSIKCEQNLGHDTMYWYKQDSKKFLKIMFSYNNKELIINETVPNRFSPKSPDKAHLNLHINSLELGDSAVYFCASSQDMGGYTFGSGTRLTVV.

This clonotype was found many times. This chain links TRBV20-1 with TRBJ2-7, with 9 bases aligning to TRBD2. This CDR3 is 16 amino acids long. Germline assignment: CDR1 DFQATT and CDR2 SNEGSKA (reference sequence). Trimming removed 4 bases from V and 3 bases from J; junction bases left unmatched: 13. Here the CDR3 reads CSATPPRGTSFYEQYF. The CDR3 region has the DNA TGCAGTGCTACTCCCCCGAGAGGGACTAGCTTCTACGAGCAGTACTTC.

This clonotype has ten or more counts. CDR3 loop: CASRLTGSNTEAFF. In DNA, the CDR3 is TGTGCCAGCAGGTTGACAGGGTCGAACACTGAAGCTTTCTTT. This chain uses TRBV11-1 with TRBJ1-1; TRBD1 matches at 7 bases. This CDR3 is 14 amino acids long. Germline V gene data show CDR1 as SGHAT and CDR2 as FQDESV (reference sequence). Trimming removed 6 bases from V and 1 base from J; junction bases left unmatched: 5.

This clonotype was detected many times. V usage is TRBV30 and J usage is TRBJ1-2; perhaps TRBD1 as D (6 bases). Trimming pared 2 bases from V and 1 base from J, leaving 17 bases between. CDR1 is GTSNPN, CDR2 SVGIG, per germline (reference sequence). The CDR3 is 16 residues long. The CDR3 nucleotides read TGTGCCTGGAGTCGACAACCGGGACACCTTAACTATGGCTACACCTTC. The encoded protein is CAWSRQPGHLNYGYTF.

This clonotype was observed at least ten times. The rearrangement joins TRBV12-3 or TRBV12-4 to TRBJ1-2, with TRBD1 matching 9 bases. The V segment lost 4 bases and the J segment 6 bases; nucleotides outside the gene matches: 12. CDR3 length equals 16 residues. The CDR3: CASSYSGTGKLDGYTF. Written as DNA, the CDR3 is TGTGCCAGCAGTTACTCCGGGACAGGGAAATTGGATGGCTACACCTTC.